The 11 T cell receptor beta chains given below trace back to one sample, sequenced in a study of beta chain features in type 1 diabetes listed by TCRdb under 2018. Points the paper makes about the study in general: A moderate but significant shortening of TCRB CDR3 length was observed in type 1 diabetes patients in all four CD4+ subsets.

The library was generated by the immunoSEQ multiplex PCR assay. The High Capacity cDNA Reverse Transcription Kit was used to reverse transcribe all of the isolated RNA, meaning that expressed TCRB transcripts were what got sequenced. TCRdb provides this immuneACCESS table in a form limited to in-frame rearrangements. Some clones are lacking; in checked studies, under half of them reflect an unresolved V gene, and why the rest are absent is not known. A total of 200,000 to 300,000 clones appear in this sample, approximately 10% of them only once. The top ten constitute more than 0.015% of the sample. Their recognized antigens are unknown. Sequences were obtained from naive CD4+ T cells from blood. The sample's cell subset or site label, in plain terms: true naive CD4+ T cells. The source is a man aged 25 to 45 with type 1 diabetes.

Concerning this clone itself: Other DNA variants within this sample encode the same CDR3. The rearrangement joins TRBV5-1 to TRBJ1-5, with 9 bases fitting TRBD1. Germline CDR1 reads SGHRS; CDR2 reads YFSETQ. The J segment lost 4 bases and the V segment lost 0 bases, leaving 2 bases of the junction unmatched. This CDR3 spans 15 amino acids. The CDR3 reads CASSLDGQGNQPQHF. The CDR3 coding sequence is TGCGCCAGCAGCTTGGATGGACAGGGGAATCAGCCCCAGCATTTT.

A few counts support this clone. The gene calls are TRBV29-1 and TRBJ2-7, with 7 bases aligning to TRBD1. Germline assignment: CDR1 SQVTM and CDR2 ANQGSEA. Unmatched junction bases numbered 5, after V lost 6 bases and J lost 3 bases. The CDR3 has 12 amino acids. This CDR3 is CSVGDSDYEQYF. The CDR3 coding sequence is TGCAGCGTCGGGGACAGTGACTACGAGCAGTACTTC.

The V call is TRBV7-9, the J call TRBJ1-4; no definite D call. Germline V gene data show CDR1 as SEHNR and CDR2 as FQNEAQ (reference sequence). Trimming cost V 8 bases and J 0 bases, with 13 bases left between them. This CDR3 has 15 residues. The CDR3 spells CASGSSRTTNEKLFF. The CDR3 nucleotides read TGTGCCAGCGGGTCTTCCAGGACAACTAATGAAAAACTGTTTTTT.

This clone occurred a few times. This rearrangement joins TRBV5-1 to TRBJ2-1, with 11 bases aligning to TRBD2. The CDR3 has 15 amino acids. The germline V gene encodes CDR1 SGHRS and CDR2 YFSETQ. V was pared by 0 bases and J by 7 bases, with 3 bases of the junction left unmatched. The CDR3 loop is CASSLVLAGENEQFF. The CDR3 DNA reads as TGCGCCAGCAGCTTGGTACTAGCGGGGGAGAATGAGCAGTTCTTC. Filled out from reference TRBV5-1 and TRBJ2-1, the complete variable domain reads KAGVTQTPRYLIKTRGQQVTLSCSPISGHRSVSWYQQTPGQGLQFLFEYFSETQRNKGNFPGRFSGRQFSNSRSEMNVSTLELGDSALYLCASSLVLAGENEQFFGPGTRLTVL.

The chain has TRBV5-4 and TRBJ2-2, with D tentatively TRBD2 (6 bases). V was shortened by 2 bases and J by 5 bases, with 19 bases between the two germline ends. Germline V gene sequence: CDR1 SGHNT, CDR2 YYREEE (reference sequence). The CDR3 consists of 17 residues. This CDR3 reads CASSFPLNLGGTGELFF. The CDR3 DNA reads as TGTGCCAGCAGCTTTCCCTTAAACCTCGGGGGTACCGGGGAGCTGTTTTTT. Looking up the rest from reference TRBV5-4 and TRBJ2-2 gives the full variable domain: ETGVTQSPTHLIKTRGQQVTLRCSSQSGHNTVSWYQQALGQGPQFIFQYYREEENGRGNFPPRFSGLQFPNYSSELNVNALELDDSALYLCASSFPLNLGGTGELFFGEGSRLTVL.

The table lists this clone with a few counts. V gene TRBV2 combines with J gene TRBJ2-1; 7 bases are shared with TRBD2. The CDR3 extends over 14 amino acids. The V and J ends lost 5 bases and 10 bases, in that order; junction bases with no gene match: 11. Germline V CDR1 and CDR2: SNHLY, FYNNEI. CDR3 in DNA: TGTGCCAGCAGTACCGCCCCTCCGGGGGGAGAGCAGTTCTTC. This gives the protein CASSTAPPGGEQFF.

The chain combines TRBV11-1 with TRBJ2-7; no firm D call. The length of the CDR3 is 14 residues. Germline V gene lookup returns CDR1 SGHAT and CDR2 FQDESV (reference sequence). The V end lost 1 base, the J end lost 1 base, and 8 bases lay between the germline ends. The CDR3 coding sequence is TGTGCCAGCAGCTTAGGTGGCAGATCCTACGAGCAGTACTTC. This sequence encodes CASSLGGRSYEQYF.

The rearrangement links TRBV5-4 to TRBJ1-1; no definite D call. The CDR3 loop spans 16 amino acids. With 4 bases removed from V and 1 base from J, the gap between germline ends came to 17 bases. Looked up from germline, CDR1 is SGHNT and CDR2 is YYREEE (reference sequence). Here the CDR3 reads CASSPAPGEWNTEAFF. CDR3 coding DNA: TGTGCCAGCAGCCCTGCCCCGGGAGAATGGAACACTGAAGCTTTCTTT.

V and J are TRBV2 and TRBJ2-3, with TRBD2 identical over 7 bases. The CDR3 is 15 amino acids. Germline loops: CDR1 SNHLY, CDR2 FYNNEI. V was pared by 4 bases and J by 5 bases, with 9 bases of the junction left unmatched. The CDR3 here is CASSALAGDRDTQYF. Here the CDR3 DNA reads TGTGCCAGCAGTGCTTTGGCGGGGGACCGAGATACGCAGTATTTT.

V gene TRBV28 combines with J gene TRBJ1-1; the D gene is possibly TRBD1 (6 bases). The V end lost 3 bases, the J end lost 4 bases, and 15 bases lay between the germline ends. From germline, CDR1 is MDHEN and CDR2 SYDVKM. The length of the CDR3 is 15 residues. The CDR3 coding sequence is TGTGCCAGCAGTTTGAACAGGGCTATGGGCACTGAAGCTTTCTTT. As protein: CASSLNRAMGTEAFF. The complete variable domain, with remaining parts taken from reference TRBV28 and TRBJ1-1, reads DVKVTQSSRYLVKRTGEKVFLECVQDMDHENMFWYRQDPGLGLRLIYFSYDVKMKEKGDIPEGYSVSREKKERFSLILESASTNQTSMYLCASSLNRAMGTEAFFGQGTRLTVV.

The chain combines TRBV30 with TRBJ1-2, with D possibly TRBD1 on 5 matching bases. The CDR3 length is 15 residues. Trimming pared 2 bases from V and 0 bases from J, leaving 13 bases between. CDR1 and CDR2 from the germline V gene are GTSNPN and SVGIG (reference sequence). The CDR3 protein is CAWSHWGVANYGYTF. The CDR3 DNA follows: TGTGCCTGGAGTCACTGGGGGGTTGCTAACTATGGCTACACCTTC.